The next 15 T cell receptor beta chains were all read from a single sample in a study of beta chain features in type 1 diabetes. Sequenced material consisted of expressed TCRB transcripts (all of the isolated RNA was reverse transcribed). TCRdb's copy holds only in-frame clones and misses some; the assay was immunoSEQ multiplex PCR. The table records about 290,000 clones, around 7.8% of them present only once. The specimen was central memory CD4+ T cells from blood. The receptors were sampled from a young woman in good health.

A few counts support this clone. This chain joins TRBV5-1 and TRBJ2-3, with TRBD1 identical over 9 bases. The CDR3 totals 14 residues. Germline lookup yields CDR1 SGHRS and CDR2 YFSETQ. V gave up 4 bases and J gave up 4 bases; unmatched junction bases: 4. CDR3 DNA: TGCGCCAGCAGCCCGGGACAGGGCCCAGATACGCAGTATTTT. Residues: CASSPGQGPDTQYF.

This clone appeared a few times. CDR3 sequence: CASSSGLAPEFF. The CDR3 DNA reads as TGTGCCAGCAGCTCCGGACTAGCCCCGGAGTTCTTC. This chain connects TRBV7-9 to TRBJ2-1; 8 nucleotides agree with TRBD2. The CDR3 is 12 residues long. Unmatched junction bases numbered 7, after V lost 4 bases and J lost 14 bases. Germline V gene lookup returns CDR1 SEHNR and CDR2 FQNEAQ (reference sequence).

The rearrangement joins TRBV19 to TRBJ1-2; TRBD1 agrees at 8 bases. The CDR3 has 11 residues. V gave up 9 bases and J gave up 8 bases; unmatched junction bases: 5. The germline V gene has CDR1 LNHDA and CDR2 SQIVND (reference sequence). Here the CDR3 reads CASQGAGGYTF. CDR3 in DNA: TGTGCCAGCCAGGGGGCCGGGGGCTACACCTTC.

The chain employs TRBV5-8 and TRBJ1-5, with TRBD1 as a possible D gene (5 bases). Germline values: CDR1 SGHTS, CDR2 YDEGEE. Trimming stripped 3 bases from V and 4 bases from J, with 17 bases between. The CDR3 is 16 residues long. The CDR3 nucleotides read TGTGCCAGCAGCTCCGGGACGGTGGCGGGGAATCAGCCCCAGCATTTT. Protein sequence: CASSSGTVAGNQPQHF. The complete variable domain, with remaining parts taken from reference TRBV5-8 and TRBJ1-5, reads EAGVTQSPTHLIKTRGQQATLRCSPISGHTSVYWYQQALGLGLQFLLWYDEGEERNRGNFPPRFSGRQFPNYSSELNVNALELEDSALYLCASSSGTVAGNQPQHFGDGTRLSIL.

This clone was counted between two and nine times. The V call is TRBV5-6, the J call TRBJ2-7, with no clear D. The CDR3 totals 13 residues. V was trimmed by 1 base and J by 6 bases, leaving 11 bases between them. Per germline, CDR1 SGHDT and CDR2 YYEEEE. CDR3 sequence reads: CASSLPASAEQYF. The CDR3, as DNA: TGTGCCAGCAGCTTGCCTGCGTCGGCCGAGCAGTACTTC.

This clone was counted only a few times. The chain has TRBV6-1 and TRBJ1-2, with 10 bases fitting TRBD1. This CDR3 has 17 amino acids. Germline CDR1 and CDR2: MNHNS and SASEGT. Unmatched junction bases numbered 8, after V lost 4 bases and J lost 0 bases. The CDR3, as DNA: TGTGCCAGCAGTGTTAGACAGGGGGCCTCCCCTAACTATGGCTACACCTTC. Its protein is CASSVRQGASPNYGYTF.

The rearrangement uses TRBV7-9 and TRBJ1-2; D is perhaps TRBD1 (5 bases). The CDR3 is 13 residues long. V was pared by 11 bases and J by 1 base, with 14 bases between. Germline CDR1 SEHNR, CDR2 FQNEAQ (reference sequence). CDR3 in DNA: TGTGCCGGACGCGAGGGGCTTAACTATGGCTACACCTTC. Amino acids: CAGREGLNYGYTF.

This clone appeared many times. The gene calls are TRBV23-1 and TRBJ1-3; D remains unclear. TRBV23-1 is placed among ORFs of uncertain function. This CDR3 region has 16 residues. V was cut by 2 bases and J by 1 base, with 12 bases left in between. The CDR3 nucleotides are TGCGCCAGCAGTCAAACCCCCGACACGTCTGGAAACACCATATATTTT. This encodes CASSQTPDTSGNTIYF.

A few counts support this clone. This chain joins TRBV7-2 and TRBJ1-1; D is unresolved. Germline CDR1 SGHTA, CDR2 FQGNSA. The V gene lost 0 bases and the J gene lost 0 bases, with 2 bases spanning the gap. There are 13 residues in the CDR3. DNA of the CDR3: TGTGCCAGCAGCTTAGCCTTGAACACTGAAGCTTTCTTT. Its translation: CASSLALNTEAFF.

This chain connects TRBV11-2 to TRBJ2-3; 7 bases match TRBD2. The V gene's germline CDR1 is SGHAT and CDR2 FQNNGV. Trimming removed 2 bases from V and 4 bases from J; junction bases left unmatched: 3. The CDR3 runs 14 residues. The CDR3, as DNA: TGTGCCAGCAGCTTACGACTAGCTTCAGATACGCAGTATTTT. Its protein is CASSLRLASDTQYF.

In this sample, this clone turned up a few times. The rearrangement uses TRBV2 and TRBJ2-2, with a weak D call TRBD1 (5 bases). V was pared by 6 bases and J by 1 base, with 9 bases between. Germline V lookup: CDR1 SNHLY, CDR2 FYNNEI. The CDR3 is 14 amino acids. CDR3 nucleotide sequence: TGTGCCAGCAGCCCCACAGGGAACACCGGGGAGCTGTTTTTT. It is translated as CASSPTGNTGELFF.

The V call is TRBV27, the J call TRBJ2-5, with D unclear. The V end lost 10 bases, the J end lost 4 bases, and 10 bases lay between the germline ends. CDR3 size: 11 residues. The V gene's germline CDR1 is MNHEY and CDR2 SMNVEV (reference sequence). In nucleotides, the CDR3 is TGTGCCACCAAAGGCCTAGAGACCCAGTACTTC. It yields the protein CATKGLETQYF.

Only a few counts were recorded for this clone. The chain links TRBV5-4 to TRBJ2-2; no definite D call. V lost 0 bases and J 2 bases, leaving 8 bases between the germline ends. This CDR3 region has 15 residues. Per germline, CDR1 SGHNT and CDR2 YYREEE (reference sequence). In DNA form, the CDR3 reads TGTGCCAGCAGCTTGGGGGCGCAAAACACCGGGGAGCTGTTTTTT. Its protein is CASSLGAQNTGELFF.

This clone was counted a few times. This chain joins TRBV7-9 and TRBJ2-7; 10 positions agree with TRBD1. There are 15 residues in the CDR3. Germline-derived CDR1 and CDR2 are SEHNR and FQNEAQ (reference sequence). The CDR3 DNA reads TGTGCCAGCAGCTTACGGGACAGGGGCCTTCCGTGGTCGGACGTC. This encodes CASSLRDRGLPWSDV.

This clone was recorded at least ten times. The sample contains more than one DNA sequence encoding this CDR3. The rearrangement uses TRBV29-1 and TRBJ1-1; 7 bases align to TRBD1. Germline CDR1 is SQVTM and CDR2 is ANQGSEA. There are 10 residues in the CDR3. Trimming removed 7 bases from V and 7 bases from J; junction bases left unmatched: 3. Written as DNA, the CDR3 is TGCAGCGCCCGGGACAGTGAAGCTTTCTTT. This translates into CSARDSEAFF.